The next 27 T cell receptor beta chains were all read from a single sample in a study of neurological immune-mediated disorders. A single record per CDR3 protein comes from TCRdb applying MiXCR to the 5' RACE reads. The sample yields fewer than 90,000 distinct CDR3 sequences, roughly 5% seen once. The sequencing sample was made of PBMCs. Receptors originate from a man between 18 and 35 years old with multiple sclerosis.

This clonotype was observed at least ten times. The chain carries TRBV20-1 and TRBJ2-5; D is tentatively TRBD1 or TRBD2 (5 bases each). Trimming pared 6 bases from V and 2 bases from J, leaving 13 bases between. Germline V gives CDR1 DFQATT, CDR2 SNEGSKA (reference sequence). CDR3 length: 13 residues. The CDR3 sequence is CSAPGPDQETQYF. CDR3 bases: TGCAGTGCCCCGGGACCTGATCAAGAGACCCAGTACTTC.

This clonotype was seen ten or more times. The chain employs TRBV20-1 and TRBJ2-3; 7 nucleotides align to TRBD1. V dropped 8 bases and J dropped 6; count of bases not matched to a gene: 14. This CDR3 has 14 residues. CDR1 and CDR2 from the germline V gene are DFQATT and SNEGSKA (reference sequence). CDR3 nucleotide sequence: TGCAGTACCCTGACACAGGGGACAGTGGATACGCAGTATTTT. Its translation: CSTLTQGTVDTQYF.

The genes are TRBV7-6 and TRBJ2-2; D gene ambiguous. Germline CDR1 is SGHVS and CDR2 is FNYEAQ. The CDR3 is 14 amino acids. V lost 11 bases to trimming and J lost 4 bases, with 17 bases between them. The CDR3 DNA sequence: TGTGCCGGATACGGCGATTATATCACCGGGGAGCTGTTTTTT. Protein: CAGYGDYITGELFF. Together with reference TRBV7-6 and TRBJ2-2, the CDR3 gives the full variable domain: GAGVSQSPRYKVTKRGQDVALRCDPISGHVSLYWYRQALGQGPEFLTYFNYEAQQDKSGLPNDRFSAERPEGSISTLTIQRTEQRDSAMYRCAGYGDYITGELFFGEGSRLTVL.

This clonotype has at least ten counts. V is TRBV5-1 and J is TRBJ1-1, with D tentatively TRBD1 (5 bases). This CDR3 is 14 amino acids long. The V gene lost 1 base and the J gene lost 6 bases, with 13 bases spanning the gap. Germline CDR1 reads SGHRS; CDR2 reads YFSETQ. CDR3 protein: CASSLFFRGAEAFF. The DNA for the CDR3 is TGCGCCAGCAGCTTGTTCTTTCGGGGGGCTGAAGCTTTCTTT.

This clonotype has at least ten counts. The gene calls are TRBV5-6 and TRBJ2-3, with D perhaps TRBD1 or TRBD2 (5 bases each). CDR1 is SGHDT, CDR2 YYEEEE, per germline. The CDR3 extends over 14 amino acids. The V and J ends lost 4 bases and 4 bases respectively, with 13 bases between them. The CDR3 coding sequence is TGTGCCAGCAGCCTGGGACCAACGGCAGATACGCAGTATTTT. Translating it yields CASSLGPTADTQYF.

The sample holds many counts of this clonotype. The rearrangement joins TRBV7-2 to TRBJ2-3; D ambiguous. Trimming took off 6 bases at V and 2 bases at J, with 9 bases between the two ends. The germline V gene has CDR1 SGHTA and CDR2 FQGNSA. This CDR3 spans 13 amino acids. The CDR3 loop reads CASRSRITDTQYF. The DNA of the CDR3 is TGTGCCAGCAGGTCAAGGATCACAGATACGCAGTATTTT. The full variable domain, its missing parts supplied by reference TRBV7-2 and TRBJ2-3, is GAGVSQSPSNKVTEKGKDVELRCDPISGHTALYWYRQSLGQGLEFLIYFQGNSAPDKSGLPSDRFSAERTGGSVSTLTIQRTQQEDSAVYLCASRSRITDTQYFGPGTRLTVL.

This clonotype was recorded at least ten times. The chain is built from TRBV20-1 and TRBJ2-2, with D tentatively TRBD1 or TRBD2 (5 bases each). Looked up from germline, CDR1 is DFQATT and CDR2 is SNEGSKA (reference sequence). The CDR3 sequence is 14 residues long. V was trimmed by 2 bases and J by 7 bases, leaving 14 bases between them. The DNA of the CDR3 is TGCAGTGCTAGAAGGACCAATGGGGGCGGGGAGCTGTTTTTT. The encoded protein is CSARRTNGGGELFF.

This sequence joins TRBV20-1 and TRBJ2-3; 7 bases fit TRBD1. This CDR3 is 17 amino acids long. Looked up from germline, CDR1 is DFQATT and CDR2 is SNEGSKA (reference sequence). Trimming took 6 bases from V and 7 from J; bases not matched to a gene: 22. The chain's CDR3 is CSAGTALTRARVNTQYF. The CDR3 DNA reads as TGCAGTGCCGGGACAGCTCTAACGAGGGCCCGAGTTAATACGCAGTATTTT.

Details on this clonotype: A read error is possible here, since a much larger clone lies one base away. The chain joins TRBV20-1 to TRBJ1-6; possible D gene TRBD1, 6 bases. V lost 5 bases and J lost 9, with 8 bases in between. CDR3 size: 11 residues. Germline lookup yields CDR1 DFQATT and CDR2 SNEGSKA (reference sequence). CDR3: CSALGGSPLHF. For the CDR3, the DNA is TGCAGTGCTTTAGGGGGTTCACCCCTCCACTTT.

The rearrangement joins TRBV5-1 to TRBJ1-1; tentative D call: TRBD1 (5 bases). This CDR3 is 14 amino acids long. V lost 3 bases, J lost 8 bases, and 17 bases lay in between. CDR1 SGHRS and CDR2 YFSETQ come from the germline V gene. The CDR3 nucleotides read TGCGCCAGCAGCTCGGAGGGGCGGGAGCCGGAAGCTTTCTTT. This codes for CASSSEGREPEAFF.

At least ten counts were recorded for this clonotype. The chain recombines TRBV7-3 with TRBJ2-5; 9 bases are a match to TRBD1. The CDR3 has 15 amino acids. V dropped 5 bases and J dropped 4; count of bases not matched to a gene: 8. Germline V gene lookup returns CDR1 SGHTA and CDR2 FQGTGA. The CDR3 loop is CASSLTADRGETQYF. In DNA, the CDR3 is TGTGCCAGCAGCCTTACCGCGGACAGGGGAGAGACCCAGTACTTC.

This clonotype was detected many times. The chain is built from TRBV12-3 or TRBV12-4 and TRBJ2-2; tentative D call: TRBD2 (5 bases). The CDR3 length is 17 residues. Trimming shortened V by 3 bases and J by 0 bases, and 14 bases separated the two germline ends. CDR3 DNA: TGTGCCAGCAGTTTGAATTTCTGGGGAGCGAACACCGGGGAGCTGTTTTTT. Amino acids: CASSLNFWGANTGELFF.

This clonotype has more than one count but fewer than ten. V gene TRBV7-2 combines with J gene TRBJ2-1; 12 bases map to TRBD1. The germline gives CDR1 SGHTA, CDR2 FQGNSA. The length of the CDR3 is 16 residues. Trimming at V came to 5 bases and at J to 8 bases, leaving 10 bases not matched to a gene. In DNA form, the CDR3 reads TGTGCCAGCAGCCTAAGGTCCGGGACAGGGGGCCATGAGCAGTTCTTC. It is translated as CASSLRSGTGGHEQFF.

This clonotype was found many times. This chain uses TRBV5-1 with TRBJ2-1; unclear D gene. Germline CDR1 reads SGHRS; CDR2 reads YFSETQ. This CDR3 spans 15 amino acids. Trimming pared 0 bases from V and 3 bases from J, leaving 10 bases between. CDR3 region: CASSLADPYYNEQFF. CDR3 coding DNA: TGCGCCAGCAGCTTGGCTGATCCGTACTACAATGAGCAGTTCTTC.

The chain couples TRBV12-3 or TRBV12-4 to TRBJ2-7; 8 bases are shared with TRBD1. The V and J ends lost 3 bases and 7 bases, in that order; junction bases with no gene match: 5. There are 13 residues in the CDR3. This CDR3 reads CASSFSGGLEQYF. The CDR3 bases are TGTGCCAGCAGTTTTTCAGGGGGCTTAGAGCAGTACTTC.

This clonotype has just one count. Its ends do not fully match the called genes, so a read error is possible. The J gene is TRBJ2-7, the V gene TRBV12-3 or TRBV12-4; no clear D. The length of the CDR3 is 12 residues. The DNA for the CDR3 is TGTGCCAGCAGTTTGGGATCCTACGTGCAGTACTTC. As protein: CASSLGSYVQYF.

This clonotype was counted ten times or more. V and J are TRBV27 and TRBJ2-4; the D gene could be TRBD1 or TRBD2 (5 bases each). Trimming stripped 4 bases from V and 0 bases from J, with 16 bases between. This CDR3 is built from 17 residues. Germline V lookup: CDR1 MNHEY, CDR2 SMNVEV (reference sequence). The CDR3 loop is CASSSSRDGLAKNIQYF. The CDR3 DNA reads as TGTGCCAGCAGTTCTTCTCGGGACGGACTAGCCAAAAACATTCAGTACTTC.

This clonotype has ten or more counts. CDR3 amino acids: CASSSGLAGSAKNIQYF. The CDR3 nucleotides read TGTGCCAGCAGCTCGGGACTAGCGGGATCGGCCAAAAACATTCAGTACTTC. The V gene is TRBV7-2, the J gene TRBJ2-4, with 13 bases that match TRBD2. J was trimmed by 1 base and V by 4 bases; bases with no gene match: 4. CDR3 length: 17 amino acids. Germline V gene data show CDR1 as SGHTA and CDR2 as FQGNSA. Variable domain in full (rest from reference TRBV7-2 and TRBJ2-4): GAGVSQSPSNKVTEKGKDVELRCDPISGHTALYWYRQSLGQGLEFLIYFQGNSAPDKSGLPSDRFSAERTGGSVSTLTIQRTQQEDSAVYLCASSSGLAGSAKNIQYFGAGTRLSVL.

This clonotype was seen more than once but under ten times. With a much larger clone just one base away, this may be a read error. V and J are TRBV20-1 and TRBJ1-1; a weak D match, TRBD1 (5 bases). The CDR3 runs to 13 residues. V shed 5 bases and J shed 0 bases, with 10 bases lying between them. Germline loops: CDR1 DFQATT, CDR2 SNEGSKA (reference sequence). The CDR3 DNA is TGCAGTGCTGCAGGGATAATGAACACTGAAGCTTTCTTT. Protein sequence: CSAAGIMNTEAFF.

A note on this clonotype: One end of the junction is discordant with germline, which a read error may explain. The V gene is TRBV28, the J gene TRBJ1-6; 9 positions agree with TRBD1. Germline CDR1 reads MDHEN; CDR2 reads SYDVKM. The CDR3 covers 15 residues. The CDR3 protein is CASSYTGGGNSPLHF. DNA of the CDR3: TGTGCCAGCAGTTATACAGGGGGCGGTAATTCCCCCCTCCACTTT.

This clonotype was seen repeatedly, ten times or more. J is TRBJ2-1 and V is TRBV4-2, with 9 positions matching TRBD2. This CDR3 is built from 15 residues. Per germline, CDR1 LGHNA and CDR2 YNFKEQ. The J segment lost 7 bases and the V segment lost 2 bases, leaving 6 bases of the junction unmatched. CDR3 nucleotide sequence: TGTGCCAGCAGCCAAAATAGCGGGAGTTTTAATGAGCAGTTCTTC. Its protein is CASSQNSGSFNEQFF.

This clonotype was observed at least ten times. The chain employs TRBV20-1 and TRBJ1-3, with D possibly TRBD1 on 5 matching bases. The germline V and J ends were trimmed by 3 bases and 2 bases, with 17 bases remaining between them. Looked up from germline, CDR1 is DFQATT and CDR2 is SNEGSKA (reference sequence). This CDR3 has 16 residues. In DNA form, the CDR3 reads TGCAGTGCTAGTCCTTTTGGCAGGGAGGCTGGAAACACCATATATTTT. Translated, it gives CSASPFGREAGNTIYF.

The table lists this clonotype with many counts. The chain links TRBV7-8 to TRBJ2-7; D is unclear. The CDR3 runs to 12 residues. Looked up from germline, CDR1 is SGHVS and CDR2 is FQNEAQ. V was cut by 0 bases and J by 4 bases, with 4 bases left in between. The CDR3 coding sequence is TGTGCCAGCAGCTTAGCGCAGTACGAGCAGTACTTC. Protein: CASSLAQYEQYF.

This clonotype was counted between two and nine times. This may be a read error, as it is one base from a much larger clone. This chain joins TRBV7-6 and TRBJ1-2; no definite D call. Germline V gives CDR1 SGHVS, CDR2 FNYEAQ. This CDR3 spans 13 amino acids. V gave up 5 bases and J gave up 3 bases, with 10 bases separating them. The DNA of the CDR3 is TGTGCCAGCAGCGCGGAAAGTTACTATGGCTACACCTTC. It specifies CASSAESYYGYTF.

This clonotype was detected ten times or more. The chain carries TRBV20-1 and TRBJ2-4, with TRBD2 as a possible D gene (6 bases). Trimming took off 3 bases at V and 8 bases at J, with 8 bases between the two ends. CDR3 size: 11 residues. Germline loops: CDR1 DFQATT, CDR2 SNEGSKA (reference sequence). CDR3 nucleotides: TGCAGTGCTAGGGAGGGAGACATTCAGTACTTC. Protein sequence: CSAREGDIQYF.

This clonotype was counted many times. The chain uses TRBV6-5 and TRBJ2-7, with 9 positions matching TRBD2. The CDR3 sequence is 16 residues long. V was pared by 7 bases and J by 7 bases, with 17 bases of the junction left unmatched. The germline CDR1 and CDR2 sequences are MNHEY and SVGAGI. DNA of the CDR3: TGTGCCAGCACTTCGGCTCCGGTAGCGGGAGCGGGTGAGCAGTACTTC. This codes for CASTSAPVAGAGEQYF.

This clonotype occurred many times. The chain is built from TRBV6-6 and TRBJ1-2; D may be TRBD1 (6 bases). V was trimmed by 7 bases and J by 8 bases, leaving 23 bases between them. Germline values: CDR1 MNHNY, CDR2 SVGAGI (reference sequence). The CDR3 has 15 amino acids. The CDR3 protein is CASTTSGGGVGGYTF. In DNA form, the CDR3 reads TGTGCCAGCACAACCTCGGGAGGGGGGGTTGGAGGCTACACCTTC.